This T cell receptor beta chain is drawn from a study of cytomegalovirus exposure and HLA in healthy donors. This CDR3 region has 16 residues. Per the germline V gene, CDR1 is MNHNS and CDR2 is SASEGT. Trimming at V came to 2 bases and at J to 5 bases, leaving 7 bases not matched to a gene. The PCR contained 60 Vbeta and 13 Jbeta primers. Only in-frame clones appear in the TCRdb table, and some are missing; sequencing was by immunoSEQ multiplex PCR. This sample lists 180,000 or so clones; its ten largest clones have 0.79%. Donors in the study were healthy people who gave bone marrow. Sequences were obtained from PBMCs. The origin of this receptor is a woman under 30 in good health and CMV-seropositive. The rearrangement links TRBV6-1 to TRBJ2-2; 8 bases map to TRBD2. The DNA of the CDR3 is TGTGCCAGCAGTGAATTTAGCGGGGACTTTACCGGGGAGCTGTTTTTT. Translated: CASSEFSGDFTGELFF.